A single sample is the source of the 22 T cell receptor beta chains below, sequenced in a study (dated by TCRdb to between 2014 and 2017). Library prep was done by 5' RACE. Sequenced using an Illumina MiSeq. TCRdb reworked the public reads: Q25 trimming with fastp, MiXCR clone assembly, productive beta chains retained. Rows matching on CDR3 protein sequence are summarized as one entry with the most common DNA and genes. Here the sample has tens of thousands of distinct CDR3 sequences; around a quarter occur a single time. Jointly, the top ten make up less than 3.5% of the sample. What was sequenced was tumor-infiltrating memory CD4+ T cells sorted from the breast tumor. The cell subset or site tag for this specimen amounts to: memory CD4+ T cells, CD4+CD45RO+CD25-. The receptors were sampled from a female donor with breast cancer.

This clonotype has more than one count but fewer than ten. V gene TRBV5-1 combines with J gene TRBJ2-3; tentatively, D is TRBD1 (5 bases). Germline CDR1 is SGHRS and CDR2 is YFSETQ. The CDR3 loop spans 16 amino acids. V shed 4 bases and J shed 2 bases, with 17 bases lying between them. The CDR3: CASSARRQGSTDTQYF. CDR3 DNA sequence: TGCGCCAGCAGCGCCCGGCGCCAGGGATCCACAGATACGCAGTATTTT.

In the case of this clonotype: One end of the junction fails to match germline, which may point to a read error. The CDR3 DNA reads TGCGCCAGCGGCTTGGCGGCTAACTATGGCTACACCTTC. Protein sequence: CASGLAANYGYTF. The gene calls are TRBV5-1 and TRBJ1-2; D is unclear. Germline-derived CDR1 and CDR2 are SGHRS and YFSETQ. This CDR3 contains 13 residues. Supplemented by reference TRBV5-1 and TRBJ1-2, the full variable domain reads KAGVTQTPRYLIKTRGQQVTLSCSPISGHRSVSWYQQTPGQGLQFLFEYFSETQRNKGNFPGRFSGRQFSNSRSEMNVSTLELGDSALYLCASGLAANYGYTFGSGTRLTVV.

This clonotype was picked up a small number of times. CDR3 amino acids: CASRPGRDEQFF. The CDR3 DNA sequence: TGTGCCAGCAGGCCGGGGAGGGATGAGCAGTTCTTC. V usage is TRBV6-1 and J usage is TRBJ2-1; the match to TRBD2 covers 7 bases. The CDR3 consists of 12 residues. Germline assignment: CDR1 MNHNS and CDR2 SASEGT. V was clipped by 6 bases and J by 8 bases; unmatched bases: 4.

Comment on this clonotype: Being one base from a much bigger clone, this may be a read error. This likely comes from a read error, as the CDR3 has no conserved phenylalanine or tryptophan at its end. CDR3 protein: CASSAYTDTQYC. The CDR3 DNA reads as TGTGCCAGCAGTGCGTACACAGATACGCAGTATTGT. This sequence joins TRBV6-2 or TRBV6-3 and TRBJ2-3, with D unresolved. Germline V lookup: CDR1 MNHEY, CDR2 SVGEGT. V was clipped by 5 bases and J by 2 bases, with 5 bases between them. The CDR3 is made up of 12 amino acids.

This rearrangement joins TRBV4-1 to TRBJ2-3; 16 bases are shared with TRBD2. CDR1 and CDR2 from the germline V gene are MGHRA and YSYEKL. The CDR3 has 18 amino acids. V lost 4 bases and J lost 4; bases outside the gene matches: 8. This chain's CDR3 is CASSRSGLAGGGADTQYF. CDR3 coding DNA: TGCGCCAGCAGCCGATCGGGACTAGCGGGAGGGGGGGCAGATACGCAGTATTTT.

The table lists this clonotype with a few counts. The chain combines TRBV12-3 or TRBV12-4 with TRBJ1-5; tentative D call: TRBD1 (5 bases). V was trimmed by 2 bases and J by 3 bases, leaving 11 bases between them. The CDR3 has 15 amino acids. This CDR3 reads CASSLSAGNNQPQHF. The DNA for the CDR3 is TGTGCCAGCAGTTTATCGGCAGGGAACAATCAGCCCCAGCATTTT.

This clonotype was seen more than once but under ten times. The chain employs TRBV4-3 and TRBJ2-3; the D is unclear. The CDR3 contains 14 residues. The germline gives CDR1 LGHNA, CDR2 YSLEER. With 2 bases removed from V and 0 bases from J, the gap between germline ends came to 6 bases. CDR3 sequence (DNA): TGCGCCAGCAGCCAAATAGCTAGCACAGATACGCAGTATTTT. Translated, it gives CASSQIASTDTQYF.

This clonotype was seen ten or more times. The chain links TRBV29-1 to TRBJ2-1; no reliable D call. This CDR3 region has 11 residues. The V end lost 7 bases, the J end lost 5 bases, and 9 bases lay between the germline ends. Looked up from germline, CDR1 is SQVTM and CDR2 is ANQGSEA. The CDR3 coding sequence is TGCAGCGCCGGACCTCACAATGAGCAGTTCTTC. It codes for CSAGPHNEQFF.

This clonotype has a handful of counts. This sequence joins TRBV6-5 and TRBJ2-3; TRBD2 matches 11 bases. V gave up 6 bases and J gave up 4 bases; unmatched junction bases: 6. Germline V gene sequence: CDR1 MNHEY, CDR2 SVGAGI. The CDR3 extends over 15 amino acids. The CDR3 sequence is CASRTSGSSPDTQYF. The CDR3 DNA is TGTGCCAGCAGAACTAGCGGGAGTAGCCCAGATACGCAGTATTTT.

V is TRBV7-2 and J is TRBJ2-7, with D possibly being TRBD2 (6 bases). The CDR3 has 15 amino acids. Deletions cut 1 base from V and 4 bases from J, with 14 bases between. Germline assignment: CDR1 SGHTA and CDR2 FQGNSA. The CDR3 DNA reads TGTGCCAGCAGCTTAGTCGGATCGGGAGAATACGAGCAGTACTTC. Translation gives CASSLVGSGEYEQYF.

This clonotype has only a few counts. The germline gene is not matched at one end of the junction; a read error may be the cause. This chain connects TRBV7-2 to TRBJ2-5; 9 nucleotides align to TRBD2. The CDR3 has 13 residues. Germline CDR1 SGHTA, CDR2 FQGNSA. The CDR3 region is CATQRLAEETKYF. The CDR3 nucleotides read TGTGCCACACAGAGACTAGCGGAAGAGACCAAGTACTTC.

On this clonotype itself: Compared with germline, one end of the junction differs, possibly owing to a read error. The CDR3 sequence is CAGSYSRGTGEHF. CDR3 DNA sequence: TGTGCCGGCAGTTACTCGAGAGGGACAGGGGAGCATTTT. This chain joins TRBV6-2 or TRBV6-3 and TRBJ1-5, with 10 positions matching TRBD1. This CDR3 region has 13 residues. Germline V lookup: CDR1 MNHEY, CDR2 SVGEGT.

The chain is built from TRBV10-1 and TRBJ1-6; 8 bases align to TRBD1. Germline CDR1 reads WNHNN; CDR2 reads SYGVQD (reference sequence). CDR3 length equals 19 residues. Trimming removed 0 bases from V and 3 bases from J; junction bases left unmatched: 10. The chain's CDR3 is CASSESSRGHQIYNSPLHF. The CDR3 DNA reads TGCGCCAGCAGTGAGTCGTCCAGGGGGCATCAAATCTATAATTCACCCCTCCACTTT.

This clonotype was counted many times. The chain carries TRBV25-1 and TRBJ2-7; possible D gene TRBD1, 6 bases. Trimming pared 7 bases from V and 3 bases from J, leaving 13 bases between. The CDR3 has 13 amino acids. Germline V gives CDR1 MGHDK, CDR2 SYGVNS. CDR3 sequence reads: CASKDQGYYEQYF. The CDR3 nucleotides read TGTGCCAGCAAAGACCAGGGGTACTACGAGCAGTACTTC.

Only a few counts were recorded for this clonotype. This chain connects TRBV10-3 to TRBJ2-1, with 8 bases that match TRBD1. Germline trimming cut 3 bases from V and 2 bases from J; bases unmatched to any gene: 6. CDR1 and CDR2 from the germline V gene are ENHRY and SYGVKD. This CDR3 has 16 residues. The CDR3 DNA follows: TGTGCCATCAGTGACCCTCCGGACAGGGCCTACAATGAGCAGTTCTTC. Amino acids: CAISDPPDRAYNEQFF.

The CDR3 DNA reads as TGTGCCAGCCGCCCCACAACCCAACAGGGCATCCAAGAGACCCAGTACTTC. Translation gives CASRPTTQQGIQETQYF. The gene calls are TRBV7-9 and TRBJ2-5; TRBD1 is a possible D gene (6 bases). The CDR3 is made up of 17 amino acids. Germline V gene sequence: CDR1 SEHNR, CDR2 FQNEAQ (reference sequence). V lost 8 bases to trimming and J lost 1 base, with 23 bases between them.

The chain couples TRBV24-1 to TRBJ2-5; the D is unclear. The germline CDR1 and CDR2 sequences are KGHDR and SFDVKD. V was trimmed by 3 bases and J by 1 base, leaving 5 bases between them. This CDR3 region has 13 residues. The CDR3 region has the DNA TGTGCCACCAGTGATGGACCCCAAGAGACCCAGTACTTC. Residues: CATSDGPQETQYF.

The chain has TRBV12-3 or TRBV12-4 and TRBJ1-2; D is undetermined. V was pared by 6 bases and J by 5 bases, with 16 bases between. The CDR3 contains 14 residues. The CDR3 sequence is CASSLDRRLYGYTF. CDR3 in DNA: TGTGCCAGCAGCCTAGACCGACGCCTGTATGGCTACACCTTC.

This clonotype has a handful of counts. In DNA form, the CDR3 reads TGTGCCAGCAGTGGGAAGAGTGCGGGAGTAGGGTACGAGCAGTACTTC. Encoded protein: CASSGKSAGVGYEQYF. The J gene is TRBJ2-7, the V gene TRBV6-5; 7 positions agree with TRBD2. CDR1 and CDR2 from the germline V gene are MNHEY and SVGAGI. Trimming cost V 5 bases and J 4 bases; bases outside gene matches: 14. The CDR3 spans 16 residues.

The V call is TRBV7-9, the J call TRBJ2-6; no clear D. Germline V CDR1 and CDR2: SEHNR, FQNEAQ (reference sequence). The CDR3 sequence is 13 residues long. In DNA, the CDR3 is TGTGCTCCTTACGCCTCTGGGGCCAACGTCCTGACTTTC. Translation gives CAPYASGANVLTF.

Written as DNA, the CDR3 is TGCGCCAGCAGCTTGGTCAGTTCGGGTAGTGGCATTCAGTACTTC. Residues: CASSLVSSGSGIQYF. V gene TRBV5-1 combines with J gene TRBJ2-4; D remains ambiguous. Germline loops: CDR1 SGHRS, CDR2 YFSETQ. The CDR3 has 15 amino acids. The ends were cut back, 0 bases at V and 9 bases at J, with 16 bases in the middle.

The rearrangement links TRBV7-3 to TRBJ2-1; tentatively, D is TRBD1 (5 bases). The CDR3 runs 16 residues. Germline CDR1 reads SGHTA; CDR2 reads FQGTGA. V lost 1 base and J lost 6, with 16 bases in between. CDR3 sequence reads: CASSLIDSREGNEQFF. In DNA form, the CDR3 reads TGTGCCAGCAGCTTAATAGACAGTCGAGAAGGCAATGAGCAGTTCTTC. Filled out from reference TRBV7-3 and TRBJ2-1, the complete variable domain reads GAGVSQTPSNKVTEKGKYVELRCDPISGHTALYWYRQSLGQGPEFLIYFQGTGAADDSGLPNDRFFAVRPEGSVSTLKIQRTERGDSAVYLCASSLIDSREGNEQFFGPGTRLTVL.